These T cell receptor beta chains were read from a single sample in a study of graft-versus-host responses after intestinal transplantation. The protocol was immunoSEQ multiplex PCR, while the TCRdb copy is restricted to in-frame clones and leaves out a portion. The sample consists of 15,000 to 20,000 clones, approximately 80% of them appearing once. The material was PBMCs, obtained 14 days after transplant. Receptors originate from a human patient who received an intestinal transplant, so some T cells may come from the graft donor. Both conserved end residues are trimmed from each CDR3. Only part of the rows carry a size: once, few, many, or a class if the clone is expanded.

V | size | CDR3
TRBV30 | . | AWSVWGVQETQY
TRBV25-1 | . | ASSEDPAELNTEAF
TRBV5-1 | . | ASSLAGTGGTDTQY
TRBV9 | . | ASSVGASGGASEQF
TRBV5-5 | . | ASSQQGEFNYGYT
TRBV27 | . | ASSPPRGSEAF
TRBV28 | . | ASSIIGRGSTDTQY
TRBV4-1 | . | ASSQVRTGGTDTQY
TRBV6-5 | . | ASSSMEVGAF
TRBV15 | once | ATSRVPSGRSSYEQY